The rows below give T cell receptor beta chains drawn from one sample of a study of cytomegalovirus exposure and HLA in healthy donors. Sequencing was performed with immunoSEQ multiplex PCR; in TCRdb, only in-frame clones are kept and a portion is missing. The data hold tens of thousands of clones, with roughly 80% observed a single time. The source material was PBMCs. The receptor source for this set is a man between 18 and 35 years old in good health and CMV-seronegative. The CDR3 runs from the conserved cysteine through the conserved F or W. Each record gives: J gene, clone size, D gene, V gene, CDR3 DNA, CDR3 protein. A D gene is named only where the DNA matches it firmly. Size values are once, few and many counts, or a class for expanded clones, and some rows have none.

j_call: TRBJ2-1
clone_size: NA
d_call: NA
v_call: TRBV9
cdr3_nt: TGTGCCAGCAGCGTAGAATTAAGAGGACTTACGAGCTCCTACAATGAGCAGTTCTTC
cdr3_aa: CASSVELRGLTSSYNEQFF

j_call: TRBJ2-2
clone_size: few
d_call: NA
v_call: TRBV7-3
cdr3_nt: TGTGCCAGCAGCTTAACGGCTTCGAACACCGGGGAGCTGTTTTTT
cdr3_aa: CASSLTASNTGELFF

j_call: TRBJ2-1
clone_size: once
d_call: TRBD2
v_call: TRBV5-4
cdr3_nt: TGTGCCAGCAGCTTGGAAGCGGGGGTTTCCTACAATGAGCAGTTCTTC
cdr3_aa: CASSLEAGVSYNEQFF

j_call: TRBJ2-3
clone_size: NA
d_call: NA
v_call: TRBV7-9
cdr3_nt: TGTGCCAGCAGCTACAACCAGGGTAGTATCAAGTCGGATACGCAGTATTTT
cdr3_aa: CASSYNQGSIKSDTQYF

j_call: TRBJ2-1
clone_size: NA
d_call: TRBD2
v_call: TRBV2
cdr3_nt: TGTGCCAGCAGTGAAGTGGTGGGGAACGCCGGGACTAAGCAGTTCTTC
cdr3_aa: CASSEVVGNAGTKQFF

j_call: TRBJ1-1
clone_size: NA
d_call: NA
v_call: TRBV5-1
cdr3_nt: TGCGCCAGCAGCTTAGGCAGCCACCTTAGACTAAACACTGAAGCTTTCTTT
cdr3_aa: CASSLGSHLRLNTEAFF

j_call: TRBJ2-7
clone_size: NA
d_call: NA
v_call: TRBV29-1
cdr3_nt: TGCAGCGTTGAAATGGGGACACACTACGAGCAGTACTTC
cdr3_aa: CSVEMGTHYEQYF

j_call: TRBJ2-2
clone_size: NA
d_call: NA
v_call: TRBV12-5
cdr3_nt: TGTGCTAGTGGTTTGGGGACAGCAAACACCGGGGAGCTGTTTTTT
cdr3_aa: CASGLGTANTGELFF

j_call: TRBJ1-6
clone_size: NA
d_call: TRBD1
v_call: TRBV5-6
cdr3_nt: TGTGCCAGCAGCGCGGACAGGGGGTCGGATAATTCACCCCTCCACTTT
cdr3_aa: CASSADRGSDNSPLHF

j_call: TRBJ2-6
clone_size: NA
d_call: NA
v_call: TRBV27
cdr3_nt: TGTGCCAGCGGGGGCGCAGGCGCTGGGGCCAACGTCCTGACTTTC
cdr3_aa: CASGGAGAGANVLTF

j_call: TRBJ1-1
clone_size: NA
d_call: TRBD1
v_call: TRBV6-5
cdr3_nt: TGTGCCAGCAGTCACGGGACAGAGGGCACTGAAGCTTTCTTT
cdr3_aa: CASSHGTEGTEAFF

j_call: TRBJ2-7
clone_size: NA
d_call: NA
v_call: TRBV9
cdr3_nt: TGTGCCAGCAGCGTAGGAGGGGACATCTACTACGAGCAGTACTTC
cdr3_aa: CASSVGGDIYYEQYF

j_call: TRBJ2-7
clone_size: NA
d_call: TRBD1
v_call: TRBV5-6
cdr3_nt: TGTGCCAGCAGTCCCCTGGACAGGGATAACCACGAGCAGTACTTC
cdr3_aa: CASSPLDRDNHEQYF

j_call: TRBJ2-2
clone_size: few
d_call: TRBD1
v_call: TRBV2
cdr3_nt: TGTGCCAGCAGTGTCGTTAGAGGGGGCGACACCGGGGAGCTGTTTTTT
cdr3_aa: CASSVVRGGDTGELFF

j_call: TRBJ1-4
clone_size: NA
d_call: NA
v_call: TRBV7-2
cdr3_nt: TGTGCCAGCGCCGGGGTGTCTAATGAAAAACTGTTTTTT
cdr3_aa: CASAGVSNEKLFF

j_call: TRBJ2-7
clone_size: NA
d_call: NA
v_call: TRBV7-2
cdr3_nt: TGTGCCAGCAGCTTCGGGGGTGGGTCCTACGAGCAGTACTTC
cdr3_aa: CASSFGGGSYEQYF

j_call: TRBJ2-7
clone_size: NA
d_call: NA
v_call: TRBV29-1
cdr3_nt: TGCAGCGTTGAAGATGGGCGCTACGAGCAGTACTTC
cdr3_aa: CSVEDGRYEQYF

j_call: TRBJ2-1
clone_size: NA
d_call: NA
v_call: TRBV9
cdr3_nt: TGTGCCAGCAGGGGCGCGGGGGCCCCGAGCAATGAGCAGTTCTTC
cdr3_aa: CASRGAGAPSNEQFF

j_call: TRBJ1-5
clone_size: few
d_call: NA
v_call: TRBV15
cdr3_nt: TGTGCCACCAGCAGAGTTACCGGGGTTAGCAATCAGCCCCAGCATTTT
cdr3_aa: CATSRVTGVSNQPQHF

j_call: TRBJ2-7
clone_size: NA
d_call: TRBD2
v_call: TRBV9
cdr3_nt: TGTGCCAGCAGCGGACTAGCGGGAGGTCTCTACGAGCAGTACTTC
cdr3_aa: CASSGLAGGLYEQYF

j_call: TRBJ2-7
clone_size: few
d_call: TRBD2
v_call: TRBV4-2
cdr3_nt: TGTGCCAGCAGCCAAGATATGGCGGGAGGGTCCTACGAGCAGTACTTC
cdr3_aa: CASSQDMAGGSYEQYF

j_call: TRBJ1-2
clone_size: few
d_call: NA
v_call: TRBV10-3
cdr3_nt: TGTGCCATCAGTGGCGAGGGCGCAGCTGGCTACACCTTC
cdr3_aa: CAISGEGAAGYTF

j_call: TRBJ1-2
clone_size: NA
d_call: NA
v_call: TRBV29-1
cdr3_nt: TGCAGCGTCCTACAGGACGCTAACTATGGCTACACCTTC
cdr3_aa: CSVLQDANYGYTF

j_call: TRBJ1-2
clone_size: NA
d_call: TRBD1
v_call: TRBV7-3
cdr3_nt: TGTGCCAGCAGCCTGACAGGGGGCTATGGCTACACCTTC
cdr3_aa: CASSLTGGYGYTF

j_call: TRBJ1-1
clone_size: NA
d_call: NA
v_call: TRBV9
cdr3_nt: TGTGCCAGCAGCCTCAATCCGGGATCCGAAGCTTTCTTT
cdr3_aa: CASSLNPGSEAFF

j_call: TRBJ2-2
clone_size: NA
d_call: NA
v_call: TRBV28
cdr3_nt: TGTGCCAATACGGACAGAAACACCGGGGAGCTGTTTTTT
cdr3_aa: CANTDRNTGELFF

j_call: TRBJ1-5
clone_size: once
d_call: NA
v_call: TRBV6-1
cdr3_nt: TGTGCCAGCAGTGAGAGAAGGGGGGGGAGTCAGCCCCAGCATTTT
cdr3_aa: CASSERRGGSQPQHF

j_call: TRBJ1-1
clone_size: NA
d_call: TRBD1
v_call: TRBV11-2
cdr3_nt: TGTGCCAGCGACGGCGAACAGGGGGCGCGGACTGAAGCTTTCTTT
cdr3_aa: CASDGEQGARTEAFF

j_call: TRBJ1-5
clone_size: NA
d_call: NA
v_call: TRBV5-6
cdr3_nt: TGTGCCAGCAGCCCAGAGGGGGAGCTTGGCAATCAGCCCCAGCATTTT
cdr3_aa: CASSPEGELGNQPQHF

j_call: TRBJ1-4
clone_size: NA
d_call: NA
v_call: TRBV28
cdr3_nt: TGTGCCAGCAGTTTACCCGCCCGGGGTCGCGAAAAACTGTTTTTT
cdr3_aa: CASSLPARGREKLFF

j_call: TRBJ2-1
clone_size: NA
d_call: NA
v_call: TRBV2
cdr3_nt: TGTGCCAGCAGTGAGCCCCTCCCGGAGGCCACGGGGAAGTACAATGAGCAGTTCTTC
cdr3_aa: CASSEPLPEATGKYNEQFF